Here is one TCR beta chain with its context. This specimen belongs to a study of shared clonotypes between healthy human individuals. Deletions cut 0 bases from V and 7 bases from J, with 9 bases between. CDR1 is MNHEY and CDR2 is SVGAGI in the germline V gene. The CDR3 totals 13 residues. Profiling relied on immunoSEQ multiplex PCR, and the TCRdb table lists in-frame clones only, not all of them. The sample gives some 1.1 million clones, approximately 80% of which show up once; roughly 0.9% is in the top ten. The sequence was collected from a man aged 18 to 29 in good health. Some clones in this sample may be carry-over from other donors' samples. V gene TRBV6-5 combines with J gene TRBJ2-5; D may be TRBD2 (5 bases). The sample comprised memory CD4+ T cells from PBMCs. Subset indicated: CD45RA-negative fraction. CDR3 DNA sequence: TGTGCCAGCAGTTACTCGGAGGCATCGACCCAGTACTTC. Translating it yields CASSYSEASTQYF.